This T cell receptor beta chain was identified in a study of glioma-infiltrating T cells after dendritic cell vaccination. In the study overall: Between about 2003 and 2012, patients got autologous tumor lysate-pulsed dendritic cell vaccines.

Primers: 60 V beta forward and 13 J beta reverse. The assay was immunoSEQ multiplex PCR, and TCRdb's table has in-frame clones only and misses some. The profile shows roughly 60,000 clones, approximately 86% of them singletons. Time point in this sample: after dendritic cell vaccination, including at tumor progression/relapse. Blood PBMC samples: pre-vaccination, two weeks post third vaccination, and at tumor progression. Study-level results: Few patients contributed both blood and tumor specimens.

Germline CDR1 reads WNHNN; CDR2 reads SYGVQD (reference sequence). The germline V and J ends were trimmed by 2 bases and 1 base, with 14 bases remaining between them. The CDR3 contains 16 residues. With regard to this clone: Its matching antigen is unknown.

Sequences were derived from blood, sampled after dendritic cell vaccination. The chain uses TRBV10-1 and TRBJ2-5; possible D gene TRBD2, 6 bases. The clonotype comes from a human donor with glioblastoma. CDR3: CASSEASGAVQETQYF. The DNA for the CDR3 is TGCGCCAGCAGTGAGGCTTCGGGAGCGGTCCAAGAGACCCAGTACTTC.